The source of this T cell receptor beta chain is a study of identical twins. Findings of the study overall: It was cross-sectional statistical analysis, not following the same donors, that the conclusions relied on. Twins' surplus sharing was weaker for beta out-of-frame sequences.

Comment on this clonotype: Its antigen is not identified.

A universal primer binding site was introduced by template switching. The final cDNA contained unique molecular identifiers. A single record per CDR3 protein comes from TCRdb applying MiXCR to the 5' RACE reads. The sample lists some 1,700,000 distinct CDR3 sequences; under 35% were seen once. CDR3 length: 17 amino acids. With 2 bases removed from V and 5 bases from J, the gap between germline ends came to 19 bases. Germline assignment: CDR1 MNHEY and CDR2 SVGEGT. The receptor's source is a newborn girl in good health. V is TRBV6-2 or TRBV6-3 and J is TRBJ1-5; D might be TRBD1 (5 bases). The sequencing sample was made of cord blood. The CDR3, as DNA: TGTGCCAGCAGTTACCCGAGGGCTTACAGGCTCCATCAGCCCCAGCATTTT. Translated: CASSYPRAYRLHQPQHF.